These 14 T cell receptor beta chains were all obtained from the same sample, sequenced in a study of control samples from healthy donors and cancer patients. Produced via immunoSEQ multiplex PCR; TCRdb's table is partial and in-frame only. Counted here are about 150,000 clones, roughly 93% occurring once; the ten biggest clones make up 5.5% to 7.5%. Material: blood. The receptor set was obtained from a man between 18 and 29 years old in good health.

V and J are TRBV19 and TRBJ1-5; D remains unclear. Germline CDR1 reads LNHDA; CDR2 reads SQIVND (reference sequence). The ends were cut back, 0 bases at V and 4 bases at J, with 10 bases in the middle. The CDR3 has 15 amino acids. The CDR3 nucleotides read TGTGCCAGTAGTATAGAGAGTACGGGTAATCAGCCCCAGCATTTT. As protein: CASSIESTGNQPQHF.

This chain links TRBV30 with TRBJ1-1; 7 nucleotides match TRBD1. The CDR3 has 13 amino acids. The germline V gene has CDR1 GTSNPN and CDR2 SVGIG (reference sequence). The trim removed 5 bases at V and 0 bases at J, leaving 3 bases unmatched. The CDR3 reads CAWSTGLNTEAFF. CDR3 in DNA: TGTGCCTGGTCGACAGGGCTGAACACTGAAGCTTTCTTT.

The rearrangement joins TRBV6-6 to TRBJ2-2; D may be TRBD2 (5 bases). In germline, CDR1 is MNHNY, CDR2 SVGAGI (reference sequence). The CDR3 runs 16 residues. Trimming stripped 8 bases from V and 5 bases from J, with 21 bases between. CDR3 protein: CASGSEGGLGTGELFF. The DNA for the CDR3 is TGTGCCAGCGGATCCGAGGGCGGCCTAGGGACCGGGGAGCTGTTTTTT.

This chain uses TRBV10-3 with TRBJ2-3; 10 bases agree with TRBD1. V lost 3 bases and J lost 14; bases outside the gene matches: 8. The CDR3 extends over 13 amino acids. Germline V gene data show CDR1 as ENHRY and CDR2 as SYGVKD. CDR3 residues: CAISDSRQGAGYF. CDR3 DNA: TGTGCCATCAGTGATTCTCGACAGGGGGCAGGGTATTTT.

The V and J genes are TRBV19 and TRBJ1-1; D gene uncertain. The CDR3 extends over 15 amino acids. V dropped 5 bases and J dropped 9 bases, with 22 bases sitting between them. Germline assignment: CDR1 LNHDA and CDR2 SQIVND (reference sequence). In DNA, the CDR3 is TGTGCCAGTAGTTCAGATCGGGTCAAGGCGCCACAAGCTTTCTTT. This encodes CASSSDRVKAPQAFF.

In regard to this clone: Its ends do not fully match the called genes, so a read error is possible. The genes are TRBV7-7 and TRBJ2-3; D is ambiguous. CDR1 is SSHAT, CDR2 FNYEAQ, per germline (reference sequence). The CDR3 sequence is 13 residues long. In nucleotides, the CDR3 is TGTGCTAGCAGTCCCCCTGGGGCAGATACGCAGTATTTT. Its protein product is CASSPPGADTQYF.

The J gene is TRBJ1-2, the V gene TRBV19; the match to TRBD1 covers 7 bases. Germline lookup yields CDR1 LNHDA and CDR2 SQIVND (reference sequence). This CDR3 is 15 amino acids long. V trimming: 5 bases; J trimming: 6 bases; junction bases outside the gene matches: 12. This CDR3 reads CASSSPGGHPDGYTF. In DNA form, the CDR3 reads TGTGCCAGTAGTTCCCCAGGGGGACATCCGGATGGCTACACCTTC.

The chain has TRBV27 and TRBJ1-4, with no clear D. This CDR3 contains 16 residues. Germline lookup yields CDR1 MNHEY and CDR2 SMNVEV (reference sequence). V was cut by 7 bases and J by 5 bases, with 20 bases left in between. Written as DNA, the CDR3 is TGTGCCAGCATGGCAGGCACCCGTTTGTGGAATGAAAAACTGTTTTTT. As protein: CASMAGTRLWNEKLFF.

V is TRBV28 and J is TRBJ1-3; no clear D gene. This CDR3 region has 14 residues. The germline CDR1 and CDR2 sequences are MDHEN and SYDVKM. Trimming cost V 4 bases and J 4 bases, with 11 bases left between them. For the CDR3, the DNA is TGTGCCAGCAGTTCCCCGGGAAGCGGAAACACCATATATTTT. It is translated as CASSSPGSGNTIYF.

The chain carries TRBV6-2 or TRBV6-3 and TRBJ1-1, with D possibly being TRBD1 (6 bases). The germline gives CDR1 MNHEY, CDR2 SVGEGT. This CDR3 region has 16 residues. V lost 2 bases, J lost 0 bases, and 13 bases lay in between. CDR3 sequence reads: CASSYRRGPLNTEAFF. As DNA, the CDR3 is TGTGCCAGCAGTTACCGCAGGGGCCCCCTGAACACTGAAGCTTTCTTT.

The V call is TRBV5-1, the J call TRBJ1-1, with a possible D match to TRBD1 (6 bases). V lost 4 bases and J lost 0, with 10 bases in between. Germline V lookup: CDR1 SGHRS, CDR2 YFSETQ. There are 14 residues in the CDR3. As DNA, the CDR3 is TGCGCCAGCAGCCAGAGGGGGGTGAACACTGAAGCTTTCTTT. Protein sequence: CASSQRGVNTEAFF.

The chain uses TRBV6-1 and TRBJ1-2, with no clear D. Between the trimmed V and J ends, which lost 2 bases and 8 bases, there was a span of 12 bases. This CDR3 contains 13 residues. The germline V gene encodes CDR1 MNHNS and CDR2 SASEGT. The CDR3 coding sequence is TGTGCCAGCAGTGAAACCGTTCGTTTGGGCTACACCTTC. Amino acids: CASSETVRLGYTF.

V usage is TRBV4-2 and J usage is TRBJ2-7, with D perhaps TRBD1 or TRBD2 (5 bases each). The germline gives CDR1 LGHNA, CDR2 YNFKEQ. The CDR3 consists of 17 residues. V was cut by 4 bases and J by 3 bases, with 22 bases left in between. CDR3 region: CASSPGTLGELFYEQYF. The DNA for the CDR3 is TGTGCCAGCAGCCCAGGAACCTTGGGGGAGCTCTTCTACGAGCAGTACTTC.

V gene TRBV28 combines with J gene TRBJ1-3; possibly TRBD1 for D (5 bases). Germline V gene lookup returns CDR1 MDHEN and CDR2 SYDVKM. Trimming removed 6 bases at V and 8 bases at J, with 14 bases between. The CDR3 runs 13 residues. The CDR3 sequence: CASSSSRGYTIYF. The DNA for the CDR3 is TGTGCCAGCAGCTCCTCCCGGGGCTACACCATATATTTT.